The rows below give T cell receptor beta chains drawn from one sample of a study of T cells in Graves' hyperthyroidism and ophthalmopathy. TCRdb reanalysed the multiplex PCR reads using MiXCR and keeps one entry per CDR3 protein. The data contain about 350,000 distinct CDR3 sequences, around 14% of them singletons. The sequenced material came from blood. These receptors all come from a woman in her thirties with Graves' hyperthyroidism. The CDR3 runs from the conserved cysteine through the conserved F or W. D genes are given only for firm matches.

>TRBV2|.
CASKGTPGATNEKLFF
>TRBV7-2|.
CASSLGGRFEETQYF
>TRBV12-3/TRBV12-4|TRBD1
CASSLLTGDQPQHF
>TRBV7-3|.
CASSLTAGANTGELFF
>TRBV27|TRBD1
CASSETGTGRYYEQYF
>TRBV6-2/TRBV6-3|.
CASSYSRDKPFYTDTQYF
>TRBV20-1|.
CSASPPGLRGYEQFF
>TRBV7-8|.
CASSLGDRRGTDTQYF
>TRBV27|.
CASSLSIFGYAFF
>TRBV7-2|.
CASSLAHEVYGYTF
>TRBV11-2|.
CASSLDRNEQYF
>TRBV20-1|.
CSARGQISYEQYF
>TRBV29-1|TRBD1
CSVCEIIKPGQGSDTQYF
>TRBV11-2|.
CASAQGSPLHF
>TRBV7-9|.
CASSHEGRTEAFF
>TRBV7-9|.
CASSLSYEHYF
>TRBV24-1|TRBD2
CATSDLRGGRLDEQFF
>TRBV20-1|.
CSALDPFHLYNEQFF
>TRBV2|TRBD2
CASSVLRTSGSSHEQFF
>TRBV20-1|.
CSASEGLEETQYF
>TRBV20-1|.
CSASLVRGGAEAFF
>TRBV28|TRBD2
CASSRVAGSSGRVYEQYF
>TRBV14|.
CASSHLRVTGELFF
>TRBV20-1|.
CSASPGASYEQYF
>TRBV28|.
CASSLKAGVYGYTF